This entry lists 21 T cell receptor beta chains sequenced from one sample in a study of tissue T cells after allogeneic stem cell transplantation. Sample time point: mouse harvest day 14 after allogeneic transplant. Each mouse received 10^7 T-cell-depleted marrow cells plus 10^6 splenic CD5+ T cells by tail vein. Some clones are missing from TCRdb's copy, which holds only in-frame ones; the method was immunoSEQ multiplex PCR. The sample yields 200 to 250 clones, roughly two fifths seen once. Sequenced: spleen. The source is a female BALB/c mouse given C57BL/6 T cells with graft-versus-host disease after an allogeneic hematopoietic cell transplant.

A remark on this clone: Gene names and germline match the mouse. Sequencing ends 1 residue short of the CDR3 end; the germline J gene provides the rest. The J gene is TRBJ1-4, the V gene TRBV16; maybe TRBD1 (5 bases). With 0 bases removed from V and 8 bases from J, the gap between germline ends came to 7 bases. This CDR3 spans 13 amino acids. The germline gives CDR1 SGHSA, CDR2 FRNQAP. The CDR3: CASSLDREERLFF. The DNA read from the CDR3 is TGTGCAAGCAGCTTAGACAGGGAAGAAAGATTATTT.

Note on this clone: Gene names denote mouse genes. Read coverage stops 1 residue before the CDR3 terminus; the germline J gene supplies the remainder. This sequence joins TRBV12-1 and TRBJ1-2; no definite D call. The CDR3 totals 13 residues. V gave up 0 bases and J gave up 0 bases, with 4 bases separating them. From germline, CDR1 is SGHSN and CDR2 HYEKVE. The CDR3 sequence: CASSLEANSDYTF. Incomplete CDR3 DNA: TGTGCCAGCTCTCTCGAGGCAAACTCCGACTACACC. Full variable domain (missing parts from reference TRBV12-1 and TRBJ1-2): DSGVVQSPRHIIKEKGGRSVLTCIPISGHSNVVWYQQTLGKELKFLIQHYEKVERDKGFLPSRFSVQQFDDYHSEMNMSALELEDSAMYFCASSLEANSDYTFGSGTRLLVI.

Of note for this clone: Gene names are the mouse ones. The sequenced CDR3 bases are TGTGCCAGCAGCCAAGATGGGGGGCGAGCCGAAAGATTATTT. This codes for CASSQDGGRAERLF. The CDR3 in its entirety is CASSQDGGRAERLFF. The chain is built from TRBV2 and TRBJ1-4; maybe TRBD1 (6 bases). The CDR3 goes on 1 residue after the read ends, and that part is filled in from the germline J gene. The ends were cut back, 0 bases at V and 7 bases at J, with 12 bases in the middle. Germline CDR1 LGHNA, CDR2 YSYQKL. This CDR3 is built from 15 residues.

This clone was seen only a few times. Genes here carry mouse names. The read finishes 1 residue shy of the CDR3 end, and the germline J gene is used to complete it. The chain has TRBV29 and TRBJ1-1; D might be TRBD1 (6 bases). CDR1 is MSHET and CDR2 is SYDVDS in the germline V gene. Trimming cost V 5 bases and J 4 bases, with 8 bases left between them. This CDR3 has 12 amino acids. The covered CDR3 bases are TGTGCTAGCAGTACAGGGATCACAGAAGTCTTC. It translates to CASSTGITEVF. The CDR3 in full is CASSTGITEVFF.

Comments on this clone: The gene names here belong to mouse. CDR3 sequence: CASSQRPQDTQYF. Partial CDR3 DNA: TGTGCCAGCAGCCAGCGGCCCCAAGACACCCAGTAC. This sequence joins TRBV5 and TRBJ2-5; the D is unclear. The read stops 1 residue short of the end of the CDR3; the missing end is completed from the germline J gene. This CDR3 spans 13 amino acids. The germline CDR1 and CDR2 sequences are LGHNA and YNLKQL (reference sequence). V lost 3 bases and J 2 bases, leaving 6 bases between the germline ends.

This clone was observed a few times. The genes are named according to mouse. The sequenced fragment ends 1 residue before the CDR3 boundary, so the rest is inferred from the germline J gene. The chain couples TRBV19 to TRBJ1-2, with D perhaps TRBD1 (5 bases). Trimming removed 6 bases at V and 6 bases at J, with 12 bases between. The CDR3 is made up of 12 amino acids. From germline, CDR1 is FNHDT and CDR2 SITEND (reference sequence). The chain's CDR3 is CASTRGVPDYTF. The CDR3 DNA, read in part, is TGTGCCAGCACCCGAGGGGTTCCCGACTACACC.

As regards this clone: Germline and genes here are mouse. The CDR3 end lies 1 residue beyond the end of the read and is filled in from the germline J gene. V gene TRBV3 combines with J gene TRBJ2-1, with 9 bases that match TRBD2. With 5 bases clipped from V and 1 base from J, the junction kept 3 bases outside the gene matches. From germline, CDR1 is SNHLY and CDR2 FYNGKV (reference sequence). The CDR3 is 15 residues long. The CDR3 DNA, read in part, is TGTGCCAGCAGCATCGGACTGGGGAACTATGCTGAGCAGTTC. It translates to CASSIGLGNYAEQF. The CDR3 reads in full as CASSIGLGNYAEQFF.

This clone occurred a few times. Gene names and germline refer to mouse. The CDR3 end falls 1 residue outside the read, so it is completed with the germline J gene. The chain carries TRBV2 and TRBJ1-2; 11 bases match TRBD1. Trimming at V came to 0 bases and at J to 3 bases, leaving 3 bases not matched to a gene. Germline CDR1 is LGHNA and CDR2 is YSYQKL. The CDR3 consists of 16 residues. The covered CDR3 bases are TGTGCCAGCAGCCAAGATGTGGGACAGGGGGACTCCGACTACACC. It encodes CASSQDVGQGDSDYT. The whole CDR3 sequence reads CASSQDVGQGDSDYTF.

As for this clone: Gene names and germline match the mouse. The sequence runs out 1 residue before the end of the CDR3; the remainder is reconstructed from the germline J gene. This chain uses TRBV19 with TRBJ1-6, with a tentative D call TRBD1 (5 bases). TRBJ1-6 is sorted into the ORF group, with uncertain function. V was shortened by 4 bases and J by 2 bases, with 7 bases between the two germline ends. Germline loops: CDR1 FNHDT, CDR2 SITEND (reference sequence). This CDR3 has 14 residues. The CDR3 bases that were read are TGTGCCAGCAGTTGGGGGACCTATAATTCGCCCCTCTAC. Translating gives CASSWGTYNSPLY. The CDR3, in full, reads CASSWGTYNSPLYF.

Remarks on this clone: Genes and germline are mouse. The read ends 1 residue early relative to the CDR3; the germline J gene fills the gap. The chain employs TRBV12-1 and TRBJ2-1, with 8 bases matching TRBD2. This CDR3 spans 15 amino acids. V was clipped by 1 base and J by 0 bases; unmatched bases: 1. Germline CDR1 and CDR2: SGHSN and HYEKVE. The CDR3 loop reads CASSLTGGNYAEQFF. CDR3 bases read: TGTGCCAGCTCTCTTACTGGGGGTAACTATGCTGAGCAGTTC.

Comment on this clone: These gene names are mouse names. The read ends 1 residue before the CDR3 terminus; that terminus is restored from the germline J gene. This sequence joins TRBV16 and TRBJ1-2, with TRBD1 matching 9 bases. Looked up from germline, CDR1 is SGHSA and CDR2 is FRNQAP. V dropped 5 bases and J dropped 2; count of bases not matched to a gene: 6. The CDR3 has 15 residues. The CDR3 region is CASSLGTGSNSDYTF. The sequenced CDR3 bases are TGTGCAAGCAGCCTCGGGACAGGGAGCAACTCCGACTACACC.

Worth noting for this clone: The listed genes are named as in mouse. The read finishes 1 residue shy of the CDR3 end, and the germline J gene is used to complete it. This chain uses TRBV29 with TRBJ2-5; 7 nucleotides align to TRBD1. The V segment lost 7 bases and the J segment 0 bases; nucleotides outside the gene matches: 4. The CDR3 is 14 residues long. CDR1 MSHET and CDR2 SYDVDS come from the germline V gene. CDR3 DNA, as far as it was read: TGTGCTAGCAACCGGGACAGAAACCAAGACACCCAGTAC. Residues: CASNRDRNQDTQY. Given in full, the CDR3 is CASNRDRNQDTQYF.

This clone is categorized as large. Mouse names are used for the genes. The CDR3 goes on 1 residue after the read ends, and that part is filled in from the germline J gene. The chain combines TRBV19 with TRBJ1-4, with 9 positions matching TRBD1. Germline trimming cut 3 bases from V and 4 bases from J; bases unmatched to any gene: 4. This CDR3 spans 15 amino acids. CDR1 FNHDT and CDR2 SITEND come from the germline V gene (reference sequence). Partial CDR3 DNA: TGTGCCAGCAGTAATTGGGGACAGGGCAACGAAAGATTATTT. Encoded protein: CASSNWGQGNERLF. The entire CDR3 reads CASSNWGQGNERLFF.

Comment on this clone: Genes and germline come from the mouse. The read stops 1 residue short of the end of the CDR3; the missing end is completed from the germline J gene. J is TRBJ2-2 and V is TRBV12-1; 7 bases map to TRBD1. The CDR3 totals 15 residues. V was clipped by 3 bases and J by 1 base; unmatched bases: 4. The germline gives CDR1 SGHSN, CDR2 HYEKVE. Partial CDR3 DNA: TGTGCCAGCTCTAATGACAGGGAAAACACCGGGCAGCTCTAC. Amino acid sequence: CASSNDRENTGQLY. The entire CDR3 protein reads CASSNDRENTGQLYF.

This clone ranks as hyperexpanded (1% or more). Genes and germline come from the mouse. The read terminates 1 residue before the CDR3 end, so the remaining end is supplied by the germline J gene. This sequence joins TRBV19 and TRBJ2-7; the D is unclear. Germline CDR1 and CDR2: FNHDT and SITEND (reference sequence). The CDR3 has 11 amino acids. Trimming removed 4 bases at V and 4 bases at J, with 6 bases between. The CDR3 DNA, read in part, is TGTGCCAGCAGTCCCTCTTATGAACAGTAC. Residues: CASSPSYEQY. The entire CDR3 protein reads CASSPSYEQYF.

Turning to this clone: The germline gene is not matched at one end of the junction; a read error may be the cause. Here the gene names and germline are mouse. The read ends 1 residue early relative to the CDR3; the germline J gene fills the gap. V usage is TRBV5 and J usage is TRBJ1-2, with D uncertain. The CDR3 is 15 amino acids. CDR1 and CDR2 from the germline V gene are LGHNA and YNLKQL (reference sequence). The DNA read from the CDR3 is TGTACCAGCAGCCAAGATGGAACAGCAAACTCCGACTACACC. Translated, it gives CTSSQDGTANSDYT. The complete CDR3 sequence is CTSSQDGTANSDYTF.

As regards this clone: Gene labels here are mouse ones. The CDR3 end lies 1 residue beyond the end of the read and is filled in from the germline J gene. V gene TRBV16 combines with J gene TRBJ1-1; TRBD1 is a possible D gene (6 bases). V lost 6 bases and J lost 1, with 12 bases in between. Germline-derived CDR1 and CDR2 are SGHSA and FRNQAP. The CDR3 has 14 amino acids. The covered CDR3 bases are TGTGCAAGCAGACCCGGGACAAAAAACACAGAAGTCTTC. It codes for CASRPGTKNTEVF. Given in full, the CDR3 is CASRPGTKNTEVFF.

Concerning this clone itself: The genes and germline here are from mouse. The read ends 1 residue shy of where the CDR3 ends; the end is completed using the germline J gene. The chain is built from TRBV16 and TRBJ2-7, with D possibly being TRBD1 (5 bases). The ends were cut back, 2 bases at V and 0 bases at J, with 8 bases in the middle. This CDR3 is built from 14 residues. Germline V gene data show CDR1 as SGHSA and CDR2 as FRNQAP. CDR3 bases read: TGTGCAAGCAGCTTATGGACAATCTCCTATGAACAGTAC. Its translation: CASSLWTISYEQY. The complete CDR3 sequence is CASSLWTISYEQYF.

This clone was found a few times. Gene names denote mouse genes. The CDR3 goes on 1 residue after the read ends, and that part is filled in from the germline J gene. This chain connects TRBV26 to TRBJ1-3; D gene ambiguous. V dropped 1 base and J dropped 0 bases, with 4 bases sitting between them. The germline V gene has CDR1 KGHPV and CDR2 FQNQEV (reference sequence). This CDR3 contains 14 residues. The sequenced part of the CDR3 DNA is TGTGCCAGCAGTCTGTGGGGTTCTGGAAATACGCTCTAT. It yields the protein CASSLWGSGNTLY. The whole CDR3 protein reads CASSLWGSGNTLYF.

By its share, this clone is hyperexpanded (1% or more). The genes are named according to mouse. The CDR3 goes on 1 residue after the read ends, and that part is filled in from the germline J gene. The rearrangement links TRBV24 to TRBJ2-4; 8 nucleotides line up with TRBD1. Unmatched junction bases numbered 4, after V lost 5 bases and J lost 0 bases. There are 15 residues in the CDR3. The germline V gene has CDR1 KGHTA and CDR2 FRNEEI. The chain's CDR3 is CASSSDRVSQNTLYF. Incomplete CDR3 DNA: TGTGCCAGCAGTTCGGACAGGGTTAGTCAAAACACCTTGTAC.

A single count supports this clone. Gene and germline names: mouse. The CDR3 sequence is CASSQGQTEVFF. The CDR3 bases that were read are TGTGCTAGCAGTCAGGGACAAACAGAAGTCTTC. The gene calls are TRBV17 and TRBJ1-1; D possibly corresponds to TRBD1 (6 bases). The read finishes 1 residue shy of the CDR3 end, and the germline J gene is used to complete it. The CDR3 is 12 residues long. Germline CDR1 and CDR2: MNHDT and YYDKIL. The V end lost 5 bases, the J end lost 5 bases, and 9 bases lay between the germline ends.